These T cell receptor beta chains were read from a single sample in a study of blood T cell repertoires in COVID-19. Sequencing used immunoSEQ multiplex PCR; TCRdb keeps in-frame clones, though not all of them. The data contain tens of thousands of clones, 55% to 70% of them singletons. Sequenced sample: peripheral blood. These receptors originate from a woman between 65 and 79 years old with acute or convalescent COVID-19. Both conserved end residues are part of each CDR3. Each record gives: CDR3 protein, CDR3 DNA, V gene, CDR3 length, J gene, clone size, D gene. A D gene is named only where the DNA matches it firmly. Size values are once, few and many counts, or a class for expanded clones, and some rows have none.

CASSIGDRVQYF	TGTGCCAGTAGTATCGGGGACAGGGTGCAGTATTTT	TRBV19	12	TRBJ2-3	once	TRBD1
CASSRGQFYEQYF	TGTGCCAGCAGCCGCGGACAGTTCTACGAGCAGTACTTC	TRBV4-2	13	TRBJ2-7	NA	NA
CASSLVAGGSYNEQFF	TGTGCCAGCAGCTTAGTAGCGGGGGGCTCCTACAATGAGCAGTTCTTC	TRBV7-2	16	TRBJ2-1	NA	TRBD2
CASSLGGQGWEQYF	TGTGCCAGCAGCTTAGGTGGACAGGGGTGGGAGCAGTACTTC	TRBV7-2	14	TRBJ2-7	NA	TRBD1
CASSWVAGGPLSGNEQFF	TGTGCCAGCAGCTGGGTTGCGGGAGGGCCTCTCTCTGGCAATGAGCAGTTCTTC	TRBV6-2/TRBV6-3	18	TRBJ2-1	NA	TRBD2
CASSIVDQPQHF	TGTGCCAGTAGTATAGTAGATCAGCCCCAGCATTTT	TRBV19	12	TRBJ1-5	NA	NA
CASSLLAGAYNEQFF	TGTGCCAGCAGCCTACTAGCGGGGGCTTACAATGAGCAGTTCTTC	TRBV3-1/TRBV3-2	15	TRBJ2-1	NA	TRBD2
CASSQTGLGGYTF	TGTGCCAGCAGCCAAACAGGGTTGGGAGGCTACACCTTC	TRBV3-1/TRBV3-2	13	TRBJ1-2	NA	NA
CASSGQGANEQFF	TGTGCCAGCAGCGGACAGGGAGCCAATGAGCAGTTCTTC	TRBV7-3	13	TRBJ2-1	NA	TRBD1
CASSPLAGGPGTGELFF	TGTGCCAGCAGTCCACTGGCGGGGGGGCCGGGGACCGGGGAGCTGTTTTTT	TRBV5-4	17	TRBJ2-2	NA	TRBD2
CASSFDPLAVSYNEQFF	TGTGCCAGTAGTTTCGACCCCCTAGCGGTCTCCTACAATGAGCAGTTCTTC	TRBV19	17	TRBJ2-1	NA	TRBD2
CASRLGDSPMGKNIQYF	TGTGCAAGTCGCTTAGGGGACAGCCCCATGGGCAAAAACATTCAGTACTTC	TRBV12-2	17	TRBJ2-4	NA	NA
CASSYHRGGYYEQYF	TGTGCCAGCAGTTACCATAGAGGAGGGTACTACGAGCAGTACTTC	TRBV6-2/TRBV6-3	15	TRBJ2-7	few	NA
CASSPRYGPRAETQYF	TGTGCCAGCAGCCCTAGATATGGGCCCAGGGCGGAGACCCAGTACTTC	TRBV7-2	16	TRBJ2-5	few	NA
CASSFGSTNEKLFF	TGTGCCAGCAGCTTCGGGTCAACTAATGAAAAACTGTTTTTT	TRBV5-8	14	TRBJ1-4	NA	NA
CASSSGQGADTQYF	TGTGCCAGCAGCAGTGGACAGGGGGCAGATACGCAGTATTTT	TRBV28	14	TRBJ2-3	NA	TRBD1
CAISRWGGISYEQYF	TGTGCCATCAGTCGATGGGGGGGGATCTCCTACGAGCAGTACTTC	TRBV10-3	15	TRBJ2-7	NA	TRBD2
CASRSGSNTEAFF	TGTGCCAGCAGAAGCGGTTCGAACACTGAAGCTTTCTTT	TRBV6-6	13	TRBJ1-1	NA	NA
CASSRGQGDGGEQYF	TGTGCCAGCAGCCGAGGACAGGGGGATGGCGGCGAGCAGTACTTC	TRBV3-1/TRBV3-2	15	TRBJ2-7	NA	TRBD1
CSARAGYGYTF	TGCAGTGCGAGGGCCGGCTATGGCTACACCTTC	TRBV20-1	11	TRBJ1-2	many	NA
CATRPTSGTGARQPQHF	TGTGCCACCAGACCCACTTCCGGGACAGGGGCTAGGCAGCCCCAGCATTTT	TRBV2	17	TRBJ1-5	many	TRBD1
CASSPGAGTHNEQFF	TGTGCCAGCAGCCCGGGAGCGGGAACCCACAATGAGCAGTTCTTC	TRBV11-2	15	TRBJ2-1	NA	TRBD2
CASSSPLLALTGELFF	TGTGCCAGCAGTTCTCCCTTACTAGCTCTCACCGGGGAGCTGTTTTTT	TRBV6-2/TRBV6-3	16	TRBJ2-2	NA	NA
CASSLARGEAFF	TGTGCCAGCAGCTTAGCTCGGGGTGAAGCTTTCTTT	TRBV7-2	12	TRBJ1-1	NA	NA
CASSLGGEAFF	TGTGCCAGCAGCTTGGGCGGTGAAGCTTTCTTT	TRBV5-6	11	TRBJ1-1	NA	NA
CASSPVSGSFNEQFF	TGTGCCAGCAGCCCGGTTAGCGGGAGTTTCAATGAGCAGTTCTTC	TRBV7-3	15	TRBJ2-1	NA	TRBD2
CASSPSGSYNEQFF	TGTGCCAGCAGCCCGTCGGGGTCGTACAATGAGCAGTTCTTC	TRBV7-9	14	TRBJ2-1	NA	NA
CASSWGQGRQETQYF	TGTGCCAGCAGCTGGGGACAGGGGAGGCAAGAGACCCAGTACTTC	TRBV7-6	15	TRBJ2-5	NA	TRBD1
CASTRSELWTGGSPLHF	TGTGCCAGTACTCGATCCGAGTTGTGGACAGGGGGTTCACCCCTCCACTTT	TRBV28	17	TRBJ1-6	medium-sized	TRBD1
CASSMAVLNEKLFF	TGTGCCAGTAGTATGGCGGTCCTCAATGAAAAACTGTTTTTT	TRBV19	14	TRBJ1-4	NA	NA
CASSWYSGNTIYF	TGTGCCAGCAGCTGGTACAGTGGAAACACCATATATTTT	TRBV28	13	TRBJ1-3	NA	NA
CASSSQARGGFDEKLFF	TGTGCCAGCAGCTCGCAAGCCAGGGGAGGGTTCGATGAAAAACTGTTTTTT	TRBV28	17	TRBJ1-4	few	NA
CASRRQGISYEQYF	TGTGCCAGCAGACGACAGGGGATCTCCTACGAGCAGTACTTC	TRBV2	14	TRBJ2-7	NA	TRBD1
CASSRQGGTGELFF	TGTGCCAGCAGTAGACAGGGGGGCACCGGGGAGCTGTTTTTT	TRBV27	14	TRBJ2-2	NA	TRBD1
CASSFWGLNSPLHF	TGTGCCAGCAGCTTTTGGGGGCTTAATTCACCCCTCCACTTT	TRBV5-6	14	TRBJ1-6	NA	NA